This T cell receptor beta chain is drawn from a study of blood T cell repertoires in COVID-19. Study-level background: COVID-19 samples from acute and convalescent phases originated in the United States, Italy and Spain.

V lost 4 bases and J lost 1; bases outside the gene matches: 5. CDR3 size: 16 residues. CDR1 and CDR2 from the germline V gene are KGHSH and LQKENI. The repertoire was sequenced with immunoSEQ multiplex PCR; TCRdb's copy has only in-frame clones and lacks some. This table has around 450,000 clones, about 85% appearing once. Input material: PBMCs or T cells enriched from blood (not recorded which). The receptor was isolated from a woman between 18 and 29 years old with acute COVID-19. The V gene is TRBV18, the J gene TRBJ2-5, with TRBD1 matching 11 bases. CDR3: CASSLSGTGGQETQYF. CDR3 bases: TGTGCCAGCTCACTTTCCGGGACAGGGGGCCAAGAGACCCAGTACTTC.